This T cell receptor (beta chain) originates from a study of cytomegalovirus exposure and HLA in healthy donors. Turning to the study itself: An analysis done earlier identified approximately 120 million unique TCR beta sequences from roughly 190 million T cells.

Primers included in the PCR were 60 Vbeta and 13 Jbeta primers. Repertoires were generated with immunoSEQ multiplex PCR, while TCRdb's copy carries only in-frame clones and drops some. The top ten clones hold 1.5% to 2% of a sample with about 140,000 clones, about three quarters of them seen once. The germline CDR1 and CDR2 sequences are SGDLS and YYNGEE. The CDR3 has 15 amino acids. V shed 0 bases, J shed 8 bases, and the junction held 6 bases outside the gene matches. V usage is TRBV9 and J usage is TRBJ2-1; 9 positions match TRBD2. The source is a woman younger than 45 in good health and CMV-seronegative. Sequencing was done on a sample of PBMCs. This chain's CDR3 is CASSVDPSGEYEQFF. The CDR3 region has the DNA TGTGCCAGCAGCGTAGATCCTAGCGGGGAATATGAGCAGTTCTTC.